A single TCR beta chain is shown here with its context. Just one base apart from a much larger clone, this may be a read error. This entry is derived from a study of blood T cells in healthy people across ages. This CDR3 has 16 residues. Per germline, CDR1 SGHVS and CDR2 FNYEAQ. V lost 3 bases to trimming and J lost 7 bases; unmatched junction nucleotides: 12. Together with a sample-barcoded 5' primer, a J-beta primer mix was included in a second PCR lasting about 6 to 11 cycles. From the 5' RACE reads, TCRdb called clonotypes with MiXCR, one entry per CDR3 protein. The sample holds more than 900,000 distinct CDR3 sequences, almost 30% seen once. These data are also associated with another study on T cells of mothers and their children.

The source is a woman aged 40 to 49 in good health. The V and J genes are TRBV7-6 and TRBJ2-7, with 10 positions matching TRBD2. Sequencing used blood. The CDR3 nucleotides read TGTGCCAGCAGCTTGCTTAGCGGGGGGCTTTACAATGAGCAGTACTTC. This codes for CASSLLSGGLYNEQYF.